The clone carrying this T cell receptor (beta chain) came up a few times. Here immunoSEQ multiplex PCR was the method, and the copy in TCRdb shows in-frame clones only, minus some. The sample records roughly 100,000 clones, 90% being singletons. This sample was included in a study of OX40 agonist ivuxolimab in advanced cancers. The sequence derives from an adult with an advanced solid tumor such as melanoma, head and neck, liver or kidney cancer. The sequencing used CD4+ or CD8+ T cells sorted from blood, collected in a trial of the OX40 agonist ivuxolimab.

The CDR3 here is CAWTGSGDTQYF. The DNA for the CDR3 is TGTGCCTGGACAGGGTCCGGAGATACGCAGTATTTT. V and J are TRBV30 and TRBJ2-3; possible D gene TRBD1, 5 bases. V shed 4 bases and J shed 5 bases, with 10 bases lying between them. CDR3 size: 12 residues. Germline loops: CDR1 GTSNPN, CDR2 SVGIG (reference sequence).